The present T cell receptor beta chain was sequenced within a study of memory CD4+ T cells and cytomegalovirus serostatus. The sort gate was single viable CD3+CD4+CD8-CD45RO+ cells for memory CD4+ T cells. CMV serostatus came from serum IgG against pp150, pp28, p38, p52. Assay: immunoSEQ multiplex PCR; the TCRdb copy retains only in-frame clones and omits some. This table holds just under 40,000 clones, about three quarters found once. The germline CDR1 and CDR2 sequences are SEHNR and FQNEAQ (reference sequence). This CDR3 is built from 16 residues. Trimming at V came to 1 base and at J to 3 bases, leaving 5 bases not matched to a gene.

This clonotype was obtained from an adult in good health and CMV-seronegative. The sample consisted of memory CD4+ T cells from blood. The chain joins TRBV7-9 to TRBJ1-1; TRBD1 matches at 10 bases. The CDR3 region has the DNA TGTGCCAGCAGCTTAGGAGGGACAGGGGCCTACACTGAAGCTTTCTTT. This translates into CASSLGGTGAYTEAFF.